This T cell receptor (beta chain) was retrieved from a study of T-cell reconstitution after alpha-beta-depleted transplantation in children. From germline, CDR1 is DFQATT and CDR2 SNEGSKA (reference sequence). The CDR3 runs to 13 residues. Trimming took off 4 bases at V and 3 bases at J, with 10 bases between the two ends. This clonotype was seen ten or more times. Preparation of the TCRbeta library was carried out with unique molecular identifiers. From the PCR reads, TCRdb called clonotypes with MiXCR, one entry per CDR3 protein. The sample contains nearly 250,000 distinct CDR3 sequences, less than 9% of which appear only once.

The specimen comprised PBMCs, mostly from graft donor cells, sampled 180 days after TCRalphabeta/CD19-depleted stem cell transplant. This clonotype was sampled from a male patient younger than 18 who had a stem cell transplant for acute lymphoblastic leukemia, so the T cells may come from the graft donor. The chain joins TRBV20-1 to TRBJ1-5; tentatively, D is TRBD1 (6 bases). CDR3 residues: CSATGQYNQPQHF. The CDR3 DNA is TGCAGTGCTACTGGACAGTACAATCAGCCCCAGCATTTT.